This T cell receptor (beta chain) was identified during a study of cytomegalovirus exposure and HLA in healthy donors. The overall study: The roughly 110 validation repertoires were reported in a later analysis to have been generated on the same platform as the approximately 700 first-cohort repertoires.

The V segment lost 6 bases and the J segment 1 base; nucleotides outside the gene matches: 5. Germline CDR1 and CDR2: MNHEY and SVGAGI. The CDR3 is 15 residues long. The data were produced by immunoSEQ multiplex PCR, yet TCRdb's version contains in-frame clones alone and is incomplete. There are about 97,000 clones in the sample; about 95% occur only once, and 0.89% lies in the top ten. This chain connects TRBV6-5 to TRBJ1-2, with 10 bases matching TRBD1. Sequencing input: PBMCs. The source is a woman aged 18-30 years in good health and CMV-seronegative. The CDR3 protein is CASSRQGASNYGYTF. The CDR3 DNA reads TGTGCCAGCAGCCGACAGGGGGCCAGTAACTATGGCTACACCTTC.